The 23 T cell receptor beta chains listed next were all sequenced from one sample in a study of PD-1 blockade in classical Hodgkin lymphoma. Sequencing was performed with immunoSEQ multiplex PCR; in TCRdb, only in-frame clones are kept and a portion is missing. The sample records 29,000 or so clones, roughly 80% being singletons. Time point in this sample: cycle 4 day 1 (C4D1), after 6 weeks of nivolumab. With no exception, relapse followed autologous stem cell transplantation in all patients, and brentuximab vedotin exposure varied. The study purified CD4+ T cells from thawed PBMCs using magnetic negative selection. The sample consisted of CD4+ T cells from blood, taken before the fourth cycle of nivolumab. These receptors were taken from a human donor with classical Hodgkin lymphoma.

Turning to this clone: At one of its ends the junction is not consistent with the germline gene, which may arise from a read error. This chain connects TRBV12-5 to TRBJ2-7, with D maybe TRBD1 (5 bases). CDR3 size: 12 residues. The germline V gene encodes CDR1 LGHNT and CDR2 FRNRAP. The CDR3, as DNA: TGTGCTAGTGGTCCACCGCAGACAGTGGATAACTTC. Encoded protein: CASGPPQTVDNF.

This clone has only one observation. The rearrangement uses TRBV5-1 and TRBJ1-4; D possibly corresponds to TRBD1 (5 bases). Trimming removed 2 bases from V and 4 bases from J, with 9 bases in between. Germline CDR1 is SGHRS and CDR2 is YFSETQ. The CDR3 is made up of 14 amino acids. CDR3 bases: TGCGCCAGCAGCTTAGGGACCGATAATGAAAAACTGTTTTTT. Translated, it gives CASSLGTDNEKLFF.

V and J are TRBV5-8 and TRBJ1-3, with D possibly being TRBD1 (6 bases). This CDR3 contains 15 residues. V was shortened by 5 bases and J by 0 bases, with 12 bases between the two germline ends. Germline CDR1 SGHTS, CDR2 YDEGEE. CDR3 coding DNA: TGTGCCAGCAGACTGACAGGAAACTCTGGAAACACCATATATTTT. Translated, it gives CASRLTGNSGNTIYF. Filled out from reference TRBV5-8 and TRBJ1-3, the complete variable domain reads EAGVTQSPTHLIKTRGQQATLRCSPISGHTSVYWYQQALGLGLQFLLWYDEGEERNRGNFPPRFSGRQFPNYSSELNVNALELEDSALYLCASRLTGNSGNTIYFGEGSWLTVV.

This chain uses TRBV2 with TRBJ1-4; 8 bases are shared with TRBD1. CDR3 length: 15 amino acids. J lost 8 bases, V lost 7 bases, and 12 bases had no gene match. The germline CDR1 and CDR2 sequences are SNHLY and FYNNEI. This CDR3 reads CASTISQGAWEKLFF. CDR3 coding DNA: TGTGCCAGCACTATATCCCAGGGGGCGTGGGAAAAACTGTTTTTT. The full variable domain, its missing parts supplied by reference TRBV2 and TRBJ1-4, is EPEVTQTPSHQVTQMGQEVILRCVPISNHLYFYWYRQILGQKVEFLVSFYNNEISEKSEIFDDQFSVERPDGSNFTLKIRSTKLEDSAMYFCASTISQGAWEKLFFGSGTQLSVL.

The rearrangement joins TRBV28 to TRBJ2-7; D remains unclear. The CDR3 spans 15 residues. Germline-derived CDR1 and CDR2 are MDHEN and SYDVKM. V was shortened by 6 bases and J by 2 bases, with 17 bases between the two germline ends. The CDR3, as DNA: TGTGCCAGCAGGGATGAGACAAGGCCGGCCTACGAGCAGTACTTC. Protein sequence: CASRDETRPAYEQYF.

The genes are TRBV11-3 and TRBJ2-1; 11 bases are shared with TRBD1. The length of the CDR3 is 15 residues. The germline V gene has CDR1 SGHNT and CDR2 YENEEA. The V and J ends lost 3 bases and 3 bases, in that order; junction bases with no gene match: 1. The CDR3 bases are TGTGCCAGCAGCTTGGGGACAGGGGGCTACAATGAGCAGTTCTTC. This gives the protein CASSLGTGGYNEQFF. Full variable domain (remainder filled in from reference TRBV11-3 and TRBJ2-1): EAGVVQSPRYKIIEKKQPVAFWCNPISGHNTLYWYLQNLGQGPELLIRYENEEAVDDSQLPKDRFSAERLKGVDSTLKIQPAELGDSAVYLCASSLGTGGYNEQFFGPGTRLTVL.

The chain links TRBV9 to TRBJ1-1; D is uncertain. CDR3 size: 14 residues. From germline, CDR1 is SGDLS and CDR2 YYNGEE. V was shortened by 5 bases and J by 10 bases, with 21 bases between the two germline ends. The CDR3 is CASRVVGLSEAAFF. DNA for the CDR3: TGTGCCAGCAGAGTGGTGGGTCTCTCCGAAGCAGCTTTCTTT.

This clone was seen a few times. The gene calls are TRBV5-1 and TRBJ1-4; D perhaps matches TRBD1 (5 bases). Germline V gene lookup returns CDR1 SGHRS and CDR2 YFSETQ. The CDR3 runs to 16 residues. Trimming took off 0 bases at V and 5 bases at J, with 14 bases between the two ends. In DNA, the CDR3 is TGCGCCAGCAGCTTGGTTGGCCGGGGCTCGAATGAAAAACTGTTTTTT. The encoded protein is CASSLVGRGSNEKLFF.

The V gene is TRBV5-1, the J gene TRBJ2-5; either TRBD1 or TRBD2 may fit D (5 bases each). The CDR3 contains 14 residues. Germline V gene lookup returns CDR1 SGHRS and CDR2 YFSETQ. V was cut by 5 bases and J by 5 bases, with 16 bases left in between. The CDR3 region is CASRLLQGVETQYF. In DNA form, the CDR3 reads TGCGCCAGCAGACTGCTGCAGGGAGTGGAGACCCAGTACTTC.

The chain couples TRBV11-3 to TRBJ2-1; D is ambiguous. Germline values: CDR1 SGHNT, CDR2 YENEEA. The CDR3 spans 11 residues. Trimming shortened V by 4 bases and J by 5 bases, and 3 bases separated the two germline ends. The CDR3 sequence: CASSSDNEQFF. The CDR3 DNA reads as TGTGCCAGCAGCTCGGACAATGAGCAGTTCTTC.

This chain links TRBV18 with TRBJ1-2; TRBD1 agrees at 10 bases. J was trimmed by 6 bases and V by 2 bases; bases with no gene match: 12. Germline CDR1 reads KGHSH; CDR2 reads LQKENI. CDR3 length: 17 residues. The CDR3 sequence is CASSPKPTGTGVDGYTF. Written as DNA, the CDR3 is TGTGCCAGCTCACCAAAACCTACCGGGACAGGGGTAGATGGCTACACCTTC.

This sequence joins TRBV28 and TRBJ2-2; D remains unclear. Trimming took 3 bases from V and 0 from J, leaving 8 bases between them. Germline V lookup: CDR1 MDHEN, CDR2 SYDVKM. CDR3 size: 15 residues. This chain's CDR3 is CASSFSSANTGELFF. The DNA of the CDR3 is TGTGCCAGCAGTTTTAGTTCAGCGAACACCGGGGAGCTGTTTTTT. Looking up the rest from reference TRBV28 and TRBJ2-2 gives the full variable domain: DVKVTQSSRYLVKRTGEKVFLECVQDMDHENMFWYRQDPGLGLRLIYFSYDVKMKEKGDIPEGYSVSREKKERFSLILESASTNQTSMYLCASSFSSANTGELFFGEGSRLTVL.

V is TRBV5-1 and J is TRBJ2-3; 7 bases line up with TRBD1. Germline V gene lookup returns CDR1 SGHRS and CDR2 YFSETQ. The CDR3 covers 14 residues. V dropped 7 bases and J dropped 1; count of bases not matched to a gene: 6. The DNA of the CDR3 is TGCGCCAGCGCCCGACAGGGAGGCACAGATACGCAGTATTTT. Encoded protein: CASARQGGTDTQYF.

The V and J genes are TRBV7-9 and TRBJ2-7, with D uncertain. Per germline, CDR1 SEHNR and CDR2 FQNEAQ (reference sequence). The CDR3 spans 13 residues. Between the trimmed V and J ends, which lost 3 bases and 2 bases, there was a span of 8 bases. The CDR3, as DNA: TGTGCCAGCAGCTTCCCACTTACCTACGAGCAGTACTTC. Its protein is CASSFPLTYEQYF.

The rearrangement joins TRBV5-1 to TRBJ1-2, with TRBD1 matching over 8 bases. This CDR3 region has 13 residues. From germline, CDR1 is SGHRS and CDR2 YFSETQ. Unmatched junction bases numbered 5, after V lost 4 bases and J lost 6 bases. CDR3 region: CASSITGGDGYTF. For the CDR3, the DNA is TGCGCCAGCAGCATAACAGGGGGGGATGGCTACACCTTC.

The chain joins TRBV5-1 to TRBJ2-5; 10 bases line up with TRBD1. This CDR3 has 14 residues. The J segment lost 4 bases and the V segment lost 0 bases, leaving 0 bases of the junction unmatched. Germline V gives CDR1 SGHRS, CDR2 YFSETQ. CDR3 region: CASSLGDRGETQYF. The CDR3 region has the DNA TGCGCCAGCAGCTTGGGGGACAGGGGAGAGACCCAGTACTTC.

The chain carries TRBV6-6 and TRBJ2-3, with 7 nucleotides matching TRBD1. Trimming removed 6 bases from V and 3 bases from J; junction bases left unmatched: 9. The CDR3 is made up of 15 amino acids. Germline V gene data show CDR1 as MNHNY and CDR2 as SVGAGI (reference sequence). CDR3 in amino acids: CASRQTGQGTDTQYF. DNA for the CDR3: TGTGCCAGCAGACAGACAGGGCAAGGAACAGATACGCAGTATTTT.

This chain connects TRBV28 to TRBJ1-2; TRBD1 matches 10 bases. The CDR3 has 16 residues. The germline CDR1 and CDR2 sequences are MDHEN and SYDVKM. The V and J ends lost 6 bases and 0 bases, in that order; junction bases with no gene match: 7. As DNA, the CDR3 is TGTGCCAGCAGAATGGCGGGACAGGGGACTAACTATGGCTACACCTTC. This gives the protein CASRMAGQGTNYGYTF.

V usage is TRBV5-1 and J usage is TRBJ2-7; the D gene is possibly TRBD1 (5 bases). V lost 7 bases and J 0 bases, leaving 14 bases between the germline ends. The CDR3 runs 14 residues. CDR1 and CDR2 from the germline V gene are SGHRS and YFSETQ. The CDR3: CASYREGVSYEQYF. The CDR3 DNA reads TGCGCCAGCTACCGAGAAGGGGTCTCCTACGAGCAGTACTTC.

The chain is built from TRBV6-5 and TRBJ2-7, with no clear D. This CDR3 is 13 amino acids long. The V end was cut by 4 bases, the J end by 4 bases, with 11 bases between. Germline loops: CDR1 MNHEY, CDR2 SVGAGI. The CDR3 DNA reads TGTGCCAGCAGTTTTACGACTGGGTACGAGCAGTACTTC. As protein: CASSFTTGYEQYF.

V is TRBV30 and J is TRBJ2-5; D not resolved. This CDR3 has 13 residues. Deletions cut 3 bases from V and 5 bases from J, with 13 bases between. CDR1 and CDR2 from the germline V gene are GTSNPN and SVGIG (reference sequence). The CDR3 loop is CAWRALLGETQYF. The CDR3 bases are TGTGCCTGGAGGGCCCTATTGGGGGAGACCCAGTACTTC.

The chain uses TRBV5-1 and TRBJ2-2; 7 bases agree with TRBD2. The J segment lost 5 bases and the V segment lost 0 bases, leaving 7 bases of the junction unmatched. The CDR3 contains 16 residues. CDR1 is SGHRS, CDR2 YFSETQ, per germline. The CDR3 DNA reads TGCGCCAGCAGCTTGGCTCGCGGGGGAGGAACCGGGGAGCTGTTTTTT. Translated, it gives CASSLARGGGTGELFF.

This sequence joins TRBV9 and TRBJ1-2; D unclear. Per the germline V gene, CDR1 is SGDLS and CDR2 is YYNGEE. V was pared by 4 bases and J by 3 bases, with 10 bases between. The CDR3 spans 13 residues. Here the CDR3 reads CASSPHGDYGYTF. CDR3 in DNA: TGTGCCAGCAGCCCTCACGGTGACTATGGCTACACCTTC.